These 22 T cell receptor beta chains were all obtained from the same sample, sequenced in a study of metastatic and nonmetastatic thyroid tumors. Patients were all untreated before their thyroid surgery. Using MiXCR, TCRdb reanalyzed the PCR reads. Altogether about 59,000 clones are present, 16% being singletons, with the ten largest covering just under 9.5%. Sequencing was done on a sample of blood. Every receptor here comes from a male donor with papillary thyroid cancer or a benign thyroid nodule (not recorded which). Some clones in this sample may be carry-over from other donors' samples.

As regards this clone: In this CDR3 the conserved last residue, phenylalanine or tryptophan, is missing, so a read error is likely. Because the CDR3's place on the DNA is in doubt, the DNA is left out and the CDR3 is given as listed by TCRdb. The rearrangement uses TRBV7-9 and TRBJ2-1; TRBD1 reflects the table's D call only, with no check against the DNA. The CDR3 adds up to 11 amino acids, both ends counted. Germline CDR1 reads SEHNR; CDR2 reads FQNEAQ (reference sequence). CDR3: CASSRDEGAFV.

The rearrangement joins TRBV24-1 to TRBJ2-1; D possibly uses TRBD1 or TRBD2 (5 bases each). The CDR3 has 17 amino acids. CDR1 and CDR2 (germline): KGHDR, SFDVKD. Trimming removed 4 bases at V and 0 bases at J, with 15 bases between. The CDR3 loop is CATSDPGKGSSYNEQFF. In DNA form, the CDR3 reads TGTGCCACCAGTGACCCAGGGAAAGGGAGCTCCTACAATGAGCAGTTCTTC.

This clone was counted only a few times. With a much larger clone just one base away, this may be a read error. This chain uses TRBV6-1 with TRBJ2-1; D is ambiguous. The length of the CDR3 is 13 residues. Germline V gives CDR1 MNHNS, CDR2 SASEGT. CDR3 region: CASSFSSYNDQFF. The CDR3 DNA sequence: TGTGCCAGCAGTTTTAGCTCCTACAATGATCAGTTCTTC.

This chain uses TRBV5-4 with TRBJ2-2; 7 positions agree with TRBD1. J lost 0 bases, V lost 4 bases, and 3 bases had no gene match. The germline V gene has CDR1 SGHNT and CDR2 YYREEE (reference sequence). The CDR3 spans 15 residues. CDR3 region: CASSLGTANTGELFF. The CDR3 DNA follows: TGTGCCAGCAGCCTGGGGACAGCGAACACCGGGGAGCTGTTTTTT.

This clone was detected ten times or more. CDR3 region: CASSYVGGGAGQPQHF. The CDR3 nucleotides are TGTGCCAGTAGCTACGTGGGGGGGGGCGCGGGTCAGCCCCAGCATTTT. The chain has TRBV19 and TRBJ1-5, with D possibly matching TRBD1 (6 bases). CDR3 length: 16 amino acids. In germline, CDR1 is LNHDA, CDR2 SQIVND (reference sequence). V lost 6 bases and J lost 6, with 21 bases in between.

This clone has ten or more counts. The CDR3 sequence: CASRLESGTSTFTDTQYF. DNA for the CDR3: TGTGCCAGCAGACTGGAATCCGGGACGAGCACTTTCACAGATACGCAGTATTTT. The chain joins TRBV4-2 to TRBJ2-3, with D possibly called TRBD1 or TRBD2 (5 bases each). Germline loops: CDR1 LGHNA, CDR2 YNFKEQ. V was clipped by 6 bases and J by 2 bases, with 24 bases between them. The CDR3 runs to 18 residues.

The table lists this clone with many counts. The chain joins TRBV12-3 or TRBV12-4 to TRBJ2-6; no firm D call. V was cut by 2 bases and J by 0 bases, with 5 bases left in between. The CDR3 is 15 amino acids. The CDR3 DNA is TGTGCCAGCAGTTTAAGATCCTCTGGGGCCAACGTCCTGACTTTC. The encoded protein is CASSLRSSGANVLTF.

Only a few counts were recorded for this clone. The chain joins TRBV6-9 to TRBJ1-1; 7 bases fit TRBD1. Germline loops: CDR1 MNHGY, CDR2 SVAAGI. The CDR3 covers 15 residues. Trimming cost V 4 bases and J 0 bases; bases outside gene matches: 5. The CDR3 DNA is TGTGCCAGCAGTTTTCAGACAGGGATGAACACTGAAGCTTTCTTT. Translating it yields CASSFQTGMNTEAFF.

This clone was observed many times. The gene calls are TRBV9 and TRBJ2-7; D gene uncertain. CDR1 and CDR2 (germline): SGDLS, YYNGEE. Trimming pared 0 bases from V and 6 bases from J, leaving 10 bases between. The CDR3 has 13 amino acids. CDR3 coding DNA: TGTGCCAGCAGCGTAGGGGTTCTGGGCGAGCAGTACTTC. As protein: CASSVGVLGEQYF.

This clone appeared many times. The CDR3 protein is CASSAGTGFQETQYF. CDR3 coding DNA: TGCGCCAGCAGTGCCGGGACAGGGTTTCAAGAGACCCAGTACTTC. This chain uses TRBV10-1 with TRBJ2-5, with 9 bases fitting TRBD1. The CDR3 sequence is 15 residues long. Trimming cost V 4 bases and J 2 bases; bases outside gene matches: 5. In germline, CDR1 is WNHNN, CDR2 SYGVQD (reference sequence).

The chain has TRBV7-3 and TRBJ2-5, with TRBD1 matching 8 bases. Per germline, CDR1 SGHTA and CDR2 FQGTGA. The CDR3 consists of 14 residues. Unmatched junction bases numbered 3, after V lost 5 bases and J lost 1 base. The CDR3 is CASSPTGVQETQYF. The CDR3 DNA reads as TGTGCCAGCAGCCCGACAGGGGTCCAAGAGACCCAGTACTTC.

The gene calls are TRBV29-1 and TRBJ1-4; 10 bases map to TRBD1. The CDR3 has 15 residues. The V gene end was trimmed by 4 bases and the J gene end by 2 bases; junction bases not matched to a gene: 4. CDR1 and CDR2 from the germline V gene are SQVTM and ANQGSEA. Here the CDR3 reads CSVVTDRGTNEKLFF. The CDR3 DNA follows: TGCAGCGTTGTAACGGACAGGGGGACTAATGAAAAACTGTTTTTT.

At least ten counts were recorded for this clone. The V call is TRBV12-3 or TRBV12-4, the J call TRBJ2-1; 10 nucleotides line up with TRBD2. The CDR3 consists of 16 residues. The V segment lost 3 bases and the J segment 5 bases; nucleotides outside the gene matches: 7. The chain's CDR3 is CASSFKREGPNNEQFF. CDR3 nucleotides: TGTGCCAGCAGTTTCAAGCGGGAGGGCCCGAACAATGAGCAGTTCTTC.

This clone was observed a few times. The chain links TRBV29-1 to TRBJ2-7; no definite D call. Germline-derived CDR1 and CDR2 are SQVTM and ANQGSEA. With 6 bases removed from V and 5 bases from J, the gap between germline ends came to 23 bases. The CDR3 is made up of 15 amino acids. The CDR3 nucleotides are TGCAGCGTGATTTACCCCGGGCCCCGTTCGGACGAGCAGTACTTC. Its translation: CSVIYPGPRSDEQYF.

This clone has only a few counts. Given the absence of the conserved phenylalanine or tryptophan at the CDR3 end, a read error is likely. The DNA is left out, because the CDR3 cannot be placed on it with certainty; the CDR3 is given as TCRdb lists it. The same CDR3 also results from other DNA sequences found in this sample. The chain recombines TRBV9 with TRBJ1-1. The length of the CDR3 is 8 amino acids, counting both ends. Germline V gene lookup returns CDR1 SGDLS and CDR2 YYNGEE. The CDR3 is CASSVAPP.

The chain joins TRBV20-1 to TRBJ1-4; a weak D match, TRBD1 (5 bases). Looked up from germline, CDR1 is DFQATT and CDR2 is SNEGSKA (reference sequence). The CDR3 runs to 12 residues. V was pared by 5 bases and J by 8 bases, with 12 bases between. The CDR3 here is CSAQGTGEKLFF. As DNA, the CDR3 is TGCAGTGCTCAAGGAACAGGCGAAAAACTGTTTTTT.

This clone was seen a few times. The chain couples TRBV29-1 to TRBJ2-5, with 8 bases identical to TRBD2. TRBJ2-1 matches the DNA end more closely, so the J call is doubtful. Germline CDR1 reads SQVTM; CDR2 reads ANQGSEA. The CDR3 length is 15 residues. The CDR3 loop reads CSVGRTIGRAVEQFF. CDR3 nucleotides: TGCAGCGTTGGTCGGACTATCGGGAGGGCCGTTGAGCAGTTCTTC.

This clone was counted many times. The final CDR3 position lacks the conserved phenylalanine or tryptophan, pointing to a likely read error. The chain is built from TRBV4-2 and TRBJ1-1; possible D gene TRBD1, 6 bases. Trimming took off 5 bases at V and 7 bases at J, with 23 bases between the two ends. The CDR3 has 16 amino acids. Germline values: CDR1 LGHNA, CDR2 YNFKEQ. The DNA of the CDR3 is TGTGCCAGCAGCAACACCACAGGGATCCCGTGGGGTGAAGCTTTCTCT. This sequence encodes CASSNTTGIPWGEAFS.

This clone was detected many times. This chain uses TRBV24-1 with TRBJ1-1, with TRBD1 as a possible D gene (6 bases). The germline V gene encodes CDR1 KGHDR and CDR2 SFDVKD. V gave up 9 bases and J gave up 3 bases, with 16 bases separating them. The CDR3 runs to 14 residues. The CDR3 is CATLQGVGDTEAFF. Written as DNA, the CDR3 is TGTGCCACCCTACAGGGAGTAGGGGACACTGAAGCTTTCTTT.

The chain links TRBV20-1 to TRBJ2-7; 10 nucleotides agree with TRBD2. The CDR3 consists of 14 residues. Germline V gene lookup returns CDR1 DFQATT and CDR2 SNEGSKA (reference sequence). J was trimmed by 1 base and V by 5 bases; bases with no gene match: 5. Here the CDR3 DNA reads TGCAGTGCTCCCAGCGGGAGGGGATCCTACGAGCAGTACTTC. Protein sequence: CSAPSGRGSYEQYF.

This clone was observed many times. The CDR3 bases are TGCGCCAGCAGCCGAGCCGGGACAGGGGATGGTGAAGCTTTCTTT. The encoded protein is CASSRAGTGDGEAFF. The rearrangement links TRBV4-1 to TRBJ1-1; TRBD1 matches 10 bases. CDR3 length: 15 amino acids. The germline V gene encodes CDR1 MGHRA and CDR2 YSYEKL. Trimming at V came to 4 bases and at J to 7 bases, leaving 9 bases not matched to a gene.

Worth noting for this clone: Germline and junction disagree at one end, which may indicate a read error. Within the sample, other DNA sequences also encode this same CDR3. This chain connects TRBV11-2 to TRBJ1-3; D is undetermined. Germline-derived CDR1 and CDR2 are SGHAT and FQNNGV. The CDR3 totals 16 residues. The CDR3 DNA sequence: TGTGCCAGCAGCTTAACCCCTGCCCTCCTTGGGAACACAATATATTTT. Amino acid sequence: CASSLTPALLGNTIYF.